A selection of T cell receptor beta chains follows, all from one sample in a study of T cells in Graves' hyperthyroidism and ophthalmopathy. TCRdb called the multiplex PCR reads again in MiXCR, with one record for every CDR3 protein. The sample lists 750,000 to 950,000 distinct CDR3 sequences, roughly 37% seen once, with 8.9% in the top ten. The material sequenced was blood. All receptors come from a man between 18 and 29 years old with Graves' hyperthyroidism. CDR3s include the opening cysteine and the closing phenylalanine or tryptophan. D genes are given only for firm matches. Part of the rows lack a size; the others show once, few, many or a class for expanded clones.

J,D,V,size,DNA,CDR3
TRBJ2-7,TRBD2,TRBV4-1,few,TGCGCCAGCAGCCAAGCGGATCTAGCGGGGGTCTACGAGCAGTACTTC,CASSQADLAGVYEQYF
TRBJ2-7,TRBD2,TRBV28,NA,TGTGCCAGCAGTTCCTCCGGGACTAGAGTGTGGGAGCAGTACTTC,CASSSSGTRVWEQYF
TRBJ1-6,NA,TRBV20-1,NA,TGCAGTGCTAGCCAGCTTTATAATTCACCCCTCCACTTT,CSASQLYNSPLHF
TRBJ1-2,TRBD1,TRBV12-3/TRBV12-4,few,TGTGCCAGCAGCCAGGGGGGGCTGGACTATGGCTACACCTTC,CASSQGGLDYGYTF
TRBJ1-2,NA,TRBV10-2,many,TGCGCCAGCAGTCCAGATCCAGGGGCTCGGGGCTACACCTTC,CASSPDPGARGYTF
TRBJ2-7,TRBD1,TRBV13,NA,TGTGCCAGCCGTGAGGGGGGACAGGGAATCGAGCAGTACTTC,CASREGGQGIEQYF
TRBJ2-5,TRBD2,TRBV20-1,NA,TGCAGTGCTAGAGATACTACCGGGACTAGCGGGGGCGCGGCCCAGTACTTC,CSARDTTGTSGGAAQYF
TRBJ1-5,TRBD1,TRBV6-2/TRBV6-3,once,TGTGCCACCGGGACAGGGATGTTTCAGCCCCAGCATTTT,CATGTGMFQPQHF
TRBJ2-7,NA,TRBV20-1,NA,TGCAGTGCCTCCCGGCCTAACTACGAGCAGTACTTC,CSASRPNYEQYF
TRBJ1-5,NA,TRBV19,NA,TGTGCCAGTAGTATGAGGCAGCTTTATCAGCCCCAGCATTTT,CASSMRQLYQPQHF
TRBJ1-1,NA,TRBV15,many,TGTGCCACCAGCAGAGATCAGGGCTTAGGCGACACTGAAGCTTTCTTT,CATSRDQGLGDTEAFF
TRBJ1-1,NA,TRBV15,NA,TGTGCCAGCAGGGCAGACAGAGACACTGAAGCTTTCTTT,CASRADRDTEAFF
TRBJ1-3,NA,TRBV6-2/TRBV6-3,NA,TGTACCAGCAGAGGAGTATCTGGAAACACCATATATTTT,CTSRGVSGNTIYF
TRBJ2-7,NA,TRBV7-9,NA,TGTGCCAGCAGCCAAGATCGGGGCCGGAGCTCCTACGAGCAGTACTTC,CASSQDRGRSSYEQYF
TRBJ1-5,NA,TRBV7-2,NA,TGTGCCAGCAGTCTAAGGACAGTTAGCAATCAGCCCCAGCATTTT,CASSLRTVSNQPQHF